This TCR beta chain emerged from a study of control samples from healthy donors and cancer patients. Germline V gene data show CDR1 as MDHEN and CDR2 as SYDVKM. This CDR3 is 13 amino acids long. Trimming left V 4 bases short and J 2 bases short, with 8 bases between. Repertoires were generated with immunoSEQ multiplex PCR, while TCRdb's copy carries only in-frame clones and drops some. This table has approximately 46,000 clones, around 87% appearing once. Sequenced: PBMCs. The gene calls are TRBV28 and TRBJ1-1, with D tentatively TRBD1 (6 bases). This TCR came from a woman aged 55-70 years with lung cancer. In DNA, the CDR3 is TGTGCCAGCAGTTCGGACAGAAACACTGAAGCTTTCTTT. This codes for CASSSDRNTEAFF.